These 25 T cell receptor beta chains came from one sample sequenced in a study of cytomegalovirus exposure and HLA in healthy donors. PCR used 60 Vbeta primers and 13 Jbeta primers. The protocol was immunoSEQ multiplex PCR, while the TCRdb copy is restricted to in-frame clones and leaves out a portion. The sample yields 130,000 to 150,000 clones, 75% to 85% seen once. The sample was PBMCs. The source is a man aged 40-50 years in good health and CMV-seronegative.

This rearrangement joins TRBV5-4 to TRBJ2-5, with a weak D call TRBD2 (6 bases). Germline loops: CDR1 SGHNT, CDR2 YYREEE (reference sequence). The CDR3 is made up of 13 amino acids. V shed 4 bases and J shed 5 bases, with 12 bases lying between them. CDR3 amino acids: CASSPLAMETQYF. CDR3 nucleotides: TGTGCCAGCAGCCCTCTAGCGATGGAGACCCAGTACTTC.

CDR3 region: CASSRQGQGATEAFF. The DNA of the CDR3 is TGTGCCAGCAGTCGTCAGGGACAGGGGGCTACTGAAGCTTTCTTT. The chain couples TRBV27 to TRBJ1-1; 12 bases are a match to TRBD1. The CDR3 loop spans 15 amino acids. The J segment lost 5 bases and the V segment lost 5 bases, leaving 6 bases of the junction unmatched. CDR1 and CDR2 from the germline V gene are MNHEY and SMNVEV (reference sequence).

The CDR3 is CASGLTGLILETQYF. CDR3 coding DNA: TGCGCCAGCGGACTGACAGGGTTGATTTTGGAGACCCAGTACTTC. V is TRBV5-1 and J is TRBJ2-5; 7 positions match TRBD1. The trim removed 7 bases at V and 5 bases at J, leaving 14 bases unmatched. Germline CDR1 SGHRS, CDR2 YFSETQ. The CDR3 is made up of 15 amino acids.

The J gene is TRBJ1-1, the V gene TRBV12-5; D gene ambiguous. The germline V gene has CDR1 LGHNT and CDR2 FRNRAP. Between the trimmed V and J ends, which lost 4 bases and 1 base, there was a span of 10 bases. The CDR3 contains 14 residues. The CDR3 nucleotides read TGTGCTAGTGGTTCAGGCCCGAGGAACACTGAAGCTTTCTTT. The encoded protein is CASGSGPRNTEAFF.

The rearrangement links TRBV11-2 to TRBJ1-5, with D perhaps matching TRBD1 (5 bases). The CDR3 extends over 16 amino acids. Germline loops: CDR1 SGHAT, CDR2 FQNNGV. Trimming removed 5 bases at V and 0 bases at J, with 14 bases between. The CDR3 loop is CASSVQVGGSNQPQHF. Written as DNA, the CDR3 is TGTGCCAGCAGCGTACAGGTGGGGGGTAGCAATCAGCCCCAGCATTTT.

The chain links TRBV9 to TRBJ1-1; D unclear. The CDR3 spans 14 residues. Germline CDR1 is SGDLS and CDR2 is YYNGEE. V was pared by 0 bases and J by 0 bases, with 6 bases between. CDR3 region: CASSVDQMNTEAFF. The CDR3 nucleotides read TGTGCCAGCAGCGTAGATCAGATGAACACTGAAGCTTTCTTT.

The chain is built from TRBV18 and TRBJ1-5, with a tentative D call TRBD1 (6 bases). The CDR3 extends over 15 amino acids. The V and J ends lost 5 bases and 2 bases respectively, with 13 bases between them. From germline, CDR1 is KGHSH and CDR2 LQKENI. CDR3 sequence (DNA): TGTGCCAGCTCAGCCCAGGGGCGAGGCAATCAGCCCCAGCATTTT. Its translation is CASSAQGRGNQPQHF.

The chain is built from TRBV29-1 and TRBJ2-6; possibly TRBD1 for D (5 bases). The CDR3 is 16 amino acids. Germline V CDR1 and CDR2: SQVTM, ANQGSEA. V was pared by 6 bases and J by 1 base, with 16 bases between. The CDR3 coding sequence is TGCAGCGTCCCGACGGACATGTTTTCTGGGGCCAACGTCCTGACTTTC. Protein product: CSVPTDMFSGANVLTF. The full variable domain, with the rest looked up from reference TRBV29-1 and TRBJ2-6, is SAVISQKPSRDICQRGTSLTIQCQVDSQVTMMFWYRQQPGQSLTLIATANQGSEATYESGFVIDKFPISRPNLTFSTLTVSNMSPEDSSIYLCSVPTDMFSGANVLTFGAGSRLTVL.

This rearrangement joins TRBV7-9 to TRBJ1-6; the match to TRBD1 covers 7 bases. The CDR3 sequence is 14 residues long. CDR1 is SEHNR and CDR2 is FQNEAQ in the germline V gene (reference sequence). Germline trimming cut 5 bases from V and 6 bases from J; bases unmatched to any gene: 4. In DNA, the CDR3 is TGTGCCAGCAGCCTCGGGACAGCTAATTCACCCCTCCACTTT. Translating it yields CASSLGTANSPLHF.

V gene TRBV4-3 combines with J gene TRBJ1-6; the match to TRBD1 covers 12 bases. CDR1 and CDR2 (germline): LGHNA, YSLEER. V shed 3 bases, J shed 9 bases, and the junction held 6 bases outside the gene matches. CDR3 length: 16 residues. CDR3 in amino acids: CASSQEGQGAGSPLHF. CDR3 nucleotides: TGCGCCAGCAGCCAGGAGGGACAGGGGGCAGGTTCACCCCTCCACTTT.

This clone was found a few times. V gene TRBV5-8 combines with J gene TRBJ2-3, with D unclear. The length of the CDR3 is 11 residues. Trimming removed 1 base from V and 5 bases from J, with 2 bases in between. The germline CDR1 and CDR2 sequences are SGHTS and YDEGEE. The CDR3 coding sequence is TGTGCCAGCAGCTTGCTAGATACGCAGTATTTT. Amino acids: CASSLLDTQYF.

CDR3 sequence reads: CASSYWGGGNTGELFF. Written as DNA, the CDR3 is TGTGCCAGCAGTTACTGGGGTGGAGGTAACACCGGGGAGCTGTTTTTT. The V and J genes are TRBV6-5 and TRBJ2-2; perhaps TRBD2 as D (5 bases). The germline gives CDR1 MNHEY, CDR2 SVGAGI. The CDR3 extends over 16 amino acids. V shed 1 base and J shed 2 bases, with 11 bases lying between them.

This rearrangement joins TRBV7-9 to TRBJ2-2, with D hard to call. The CDR3 has 14 amino acids. CDR1 is SEHNR and CDR2 is FQNEAQ in the germline V gene (reference sequence). Trimming took off 1 base at V and 5 bases at J, with 8 bases between the two ends. CDR3: CASSLVAATGELFF. The CDR3 coding sequence is TGTGCCAGCAGCTTAGTCGCGGCTACCGGGGAGCTGTTTTTT.

This clone was found once. This rearrangement joins TRBV28 to TRBJ2-3, with D possibly TRBD2 on 6 matching bases. This CDR3 is built from 14 residues. Germline V lookup: CDR1 MDHEN, CDR2 SYDVKM. V lost 6 bases to trimming and J lost 8 bases, with 18 bases between them. CDR3 DNA: TGTGCCAGCAGGGGCCCCGGGACTCCAAGTACGCAGTATTTT. This gives the protein CASRGPGTPSTQYF.

V gene TRBV5-6 combines with J gene TRBJ1-6, with a possible D match to TRBD1 (6 bases). This CDR3 is built from 15 residues. Germline lookup yields CDR1 SGHDT and CDR2 YYEEEE. V was trimmed by 0 bases and J by 5 bases, leaving 9 bases between them. CDR3 sequence: CASSLVQGDNSPLHF. The CDR3 bases are TGTGCCAGCAGCTTGGTACAGGGAGATAATTCACCCCTCCACTTT. Drawing the rest from reference TRBV5-6 and TRBJ1-6, the complete variable domain is DAGVTQSPTHLIKTRGQQVTLRCSPKSGHDTVSWYQQALGQGPQFIFQYYEEEERQRGNFPDRFSGHQFPNYSSELNVNALLLGDSALYLCASSLVQGDNSPLHFGNGTRLTVT.

The CDR3 is CSVGTGRNTEAFF. The DNA of the CDR3 is TGCAGCGTGGGGACAGGAAGGAACACTGAAGCTTTCTTT. The chain employs TRBV29-1 and TRBJ1-1; 8 positions agree with TRBD1. Germline CDR1 and CDR2: SQVTM and ANQGSEA. V was clipped by 6 bases and J by 1 base; unmatched bases: 4. The CDR3 consists of 13 residues.

The chain uses TRBV11-2 and TRBJ2-7; 7 bases fit TRBD1. The CDR3 is 15 amino acids. In germline, CDR1 is SGHAT, CDR2 FQNNGV. J was trimmed by 5 bases and V by 5 bases; bases with no gene match: 12. CDR3: CASSPSGTVSDEQYF. The CDR3 coding sequence is TGTGCCAGCAGCCCCTCCGGGACAGTTAGCGACGAGCAGTACTTC.

The chain is built from TRBV6-6 and TRBJ1-1; 8 nucleotides line up with TRBD1. CDR3 size: 14 residues. The germline CDR1 and CDR2 sequences are MNHNY and SVGAGI (reference sequence). V shed 8 bases, J shed 2 bases, and the junction held 7 bases outside the gene matches. DNA of the CDR3: TGTGCCAGCGAGAACAGGGGGATAAACACTGAAGCTTTCTTT. Translated, it gives CASENRGINTEAFF.

The chain links TRBV4-1 to TRBJ2-2; D might be TRBD1 (6 bases). The V gene's germline CDR1 is MGHRA and CDR2 YSYEKL. The CDR3 contains 15 residues. V was cut by 2 bases and J by 8 bases, with 15 bases left in between. CDR3 nucleotide sequence: TGCGCCAGCAGCCAACCCCTGAGGGGGTGGGGGGAGCTGTTTTTT. Protein: CASSQPLRGWGELFF.

This clone was seen a few times. The chain joins TRBV6-5 to TRBJ2-5; the match to TRBD1 covers 7 bases. The germline gives CDR1 MNHEY, CDR2 SVGAGI. The CDR3 is made up of 14 amino acids. With V trimmed by 6 bases and J by 5 bases, 9 bases remained unmatched. The CDR3 bases are TGTGCCAGCAGAGAGACAGGGACGGGGGAGACCCAGTACTTC. Residues: CASRETGTGETQYF.

J is TRBJ1-3 and V is TRBV9, with D unclear. With 2 bases removed from V and 0 bases from J, the gap between germline ends came to 9 bases. Germline V gene lookup returns CDR1 SGDLS and CDR2 YYNGEE. The CDR3 consists of 15 residues. CDR3 sequence reads: CASSVHSVSGNTIYF. The CDR3 coding sequence is TGTGCCAGCAGCGTGCACAGTGTCTCTGGAAACACCATATATTTT.

This chain joins TRBV6-5 and TRBJ2-5; D may be TRBD1 (6 bases). V lost 6 bases and J lost 5, with 13 bases in between. CDR1 and CDR2 from the germline V gene are MNHEY and SVGAGI. The CDR3 has 13 residues. CDR3 loop: CASSRGGFETQYF. The CDR3 bases are TGTGCCAGCAGCCGAGGGGGATTTGAGACCCAGTACTTC.

The rearrangement joins TRBV5-4 to TRBJ1-2; 7 positions agree with TRBD1. The CDR3 spans 15 residues. The V gene's germline CDR1 is SGHNT and CDR2 YYREEE (reference sequence). V shed 2 bases, J shed 1 base, and the junction held 5 bases outside the gene matches. The CDR3 loop reads CASSFNRGFNYGYTF. The CDR3 DNA reads TGTGCCAGCAGCTTTAACAGGGGTTTTAACTATGGCTACACCTTC. The whole variable domain, filled in from reference TRBV5-4 and TRBJ1-2, reads ETGVTQSPTHLIKTRGQQVTLRCSSQSGHNTVSWYQQALGQGPQFIFQYYREEENGRGNFPPRFSGLQFPNYSSELNVNALELDDSALYLCASSFNRGFNYGYTFGSGTRLTVV.

This clone turned up a few times. The V and J genes are TRBV10-1 and TRBJ1-2; D perhaps matches TRBD1 (5 bases). This CDR3 has 13 residues. CDR1 and CDR2 (germline): WNHNN, SYGVQD (reference sequence). V dropped 8 bases and J dropped 5 bases, with 15 bases sitting between them. CDR3 residues: CASPSGGGYGYTF. DNA of the CDR3: TGCGCCAGCCCCTCGGGGGGAGGATATGGCTACACCTTC.

This clone was recorded once. The rearrangement links TRBV30 to TRBJ2-1; maybe TRBD2 (6 bases). The V end lost 2 bases, the J end lost 4 bases, and 15 bases lay between the germline ends. The germline gives CDR1 GTSNPN, CDR2 SVGIG (reference sequence). This CDR3 comprises 15 residues. For the CDR3, the DNA is TGTGCCTGGAGTAACATTCCGGGGGAGTACAATGAGCAGTTCTTC. Its translation: CAWSNIPGEYNEQFF.